This T cell receptor (beta chain) derives from a study of blood T cell repertoires in COVID-19. Across the study: Whether acute or convalescent, the COVID-19 samples came from the United States, Italy and Spain. PBMCs, B-cell-depleted T cells, or T cells were the source of the cDNA or gDNA that made up the material.

In the original workflow: The authors estimated nucleated cell counts from reference gene primer amplification. Measured with immunoSEQ multiplex PCR; TCRdb has only the in-frame clones, and not every one. The V and J calls and clone size are taken from that table; D and trimming were inferred from the DNA. The sample lists more than 40,000 clones; about 88% were seen once. CDR3 length: 15 residues. The V gene's germline CDR1 is LNHDA and CDR2 SQIVND (reference sequence). Trimming at V came to 2 bases and at J to 2 bases, leaving 3 bases not matched to a gene. This TCR derives from a man aged 45-60 years with active COVID-19. Sequenced sample: peripheral blood. The J gene is TRBJ1-5, the V gene TRBV19; 7 bases map to TRBD1. CDR3 residues: CASSISTGGNQPQHF. CDR3 DNA sequence: TGTGCCAGTAGTATATCCACAGGGGGCAATCAGCCCCAGCATTTT.